The sequence of this TCR beta chain was determined in a study of T cell responses to AZD1222 COVID-19 vaccine. Findings and caveats of the study: A rise in Spike-specific TCR breadth and depth followed two AZD1222 doses. Only 5 or 6 people who got AZD1222 tested seropositive at baseline. Clonal diversity was possibly underestimated, and the donors were mostly white British, with more females.

Assay: immunoSEQ multiplex PCR; the TCRdb copy retains only in-frame clones and omits some. The sample holds about 100,000 clones, around 90% seen once. The CDR3 contains 15 residues. Trimming stripped 4 bases from V and 7 bases from J, with 17 bases between. Germline V gene data show CDR1 as SGHRS and CDR2 as YFSETQ. Notes on this clone: Its antigen remains unknown.

The rearrangement uses TRBV5-1 and TRBJ1-4; D remains unclear. This TCR derives from an adult in good health. Specimen: peripheral blood, collected on day 0 of AZD1222 vaccination. Here the CDR3 DNA reads TGCGCCAGCAGCCAGCGGATGGGGAGCATTGAAAAACTGTTTTTT. It encodes CASSQRMGSIEKLFF.